The 25 T cell receptor beta chains listed next were all sequenced from one sample in a study of metastatic and nonmetastatic thyroid tumors (dated by TCRdb to between 2020 and 2021). The library relied on PCR. These reads were obtained on an Illumina HiSeq 4000. TCRdb took the public reads, trimmed them with fastp at Q25, ran MiXCR for clone calling and kept in-frame beta chains. The table for this sample lists some 20,000 clones; 15% to 20% of them were counted only once. Around a sixth of the sample comes from the top ten. None of the patients had been given any treatment before thyroid surgery. Input material: blood. The receptors here all came from a male donor with papillary thyroid cancer or a benign thyroid nodule (not recorded which). Some clones in this sample may be carry-over from other donors' samples.

This clone has a count of ten or more. In DNA, the CDR3 is TGTGCCAGCAGTGAATGGGGGACAGACATCTACGAGCAGTACTTC. This gives the protein CASSEWGTDIYEQYF. V is TRBV6-1 and J is TRBJ2-7, with 7 bases fitting TRBD1. The V and J ends lost 2 bases and 3 bases, in that order; junction bases with no gene match: 7. The CDR3 runs to 15 residues. Germline loops: CDR1 MNHNS, CDR2 SASEGT.

This clone was detected ten times or more. The chain couples TRBV6-5 to TRBJ1-2; D gene unclear. There are 15 residues in the CDR3. Trimming took 4 bases from V and 8 from J, leaving 20 bases between them. Germline CDR1 is MNHEY and CDR2 is SVGAGI. CDR3 in amino acids: CASSFSLSLVSGYTF. The CDR3 DNA sequence: TGTGCCAGCAGTTTCTCGCTCTCTTTAGTAAGCGGCTACACCTTC.

The V call is TRBV14, the J call TRBJ1-1; D is undetermined. Trimming pared 0 bases from V and 0 bases from J, leaving 2 bases between. The CDR3 has 13 amino acids. Germline CDR1 and CDR2: SGHDN and FVKESK. The CDR3 region is CASSQELNTEAFF. CDR3 nucleotide sequence: TGTGCCAGCAGCCAAGAATTGAACACTGAAGCTTTCTTT.

V and J are TRBV30 and TRBJ2-7; TRBD2 aligns across 10 bases. With 8 bases clipped from V and 5 bases from J, the junction kept 9 bases outside the gene matches. Germline CDR1 reads GTSNPN; CDR2 reads SVGIG (reference sequence). The CDR3 length is 13 residues. CDR3 sequence: CASVAGGSDEQYF. For the CDR3, the DNA is TGTGCCAGTGTAGCGGGAGGATCGGACGAGCAGTACTTC.

Ten or more counts support this clone. The chain links TRBV20-1 to TRBJ2-1; 10 bases are shared with TRBD2. The CDR3 is 17 residues long. Losses at the gene ends were 1 base for V and 0 bases for J; bases not matched to a gene: 6. Per the germline V gene, CDR1 is DFQATT and CDR2 is SNEGSKA (reference sequence). The chain's CDR3 is CSARALAGVNSYNEQFF. CDR3 nucleotides: TGCAGTGCTAGAGCGCTAGCGGGAGTCAACTCCTACAATGAGCAGTTCTTC.

The table lists this clone with many counts. This chain connects TRBV28 to TRBJ1-3, with 7 positions matching TRBD1. The CDR3 totals 15 residues. The V and J ends lost 11 bases and 0 bases, in that order; junction bases with no gene match: 10. Germline V gene lookup returns CDR1 MDHEN and CDR2 SYDVKM. Here the CDR3 reads CAGQTGRLSGNTIYF. The CDR3 nucleotides read TGTGCCGGGCAGACAGGGCGGCTCTCTGGAAACACCATATATTTT. The complete variable domain, with remaining parts taken from reference TRBV28 and TRBJ1-3, reads DVKVTQSSRYLVKRTGEKVFLECVQDMDHENMFWYRQDPGLGLRLIYFSYDVKMKEKGDIPEGYSVSREKKERFSLILESASTNQTSMYLCAGQTGRLSGNTIYFGEGSWLTVV.

This clone occurred many times. The chain recombines TRBV7-9 with TRBJ2-7; D may be TRBD2 (5 bases). V was clipped by 2 bases and J by 6 bases, with 11 bases between them. Germline V lookup: CDR1 SEHNR, CDR2 FQNEAQ (reference sequence). The length of the CDR3 is 13 residues. The CDR3 reads CASSLPGFTEQYF. The CDR3 DNA sequence: TGTGCCAGCAGCTTACCGGGGTTTACCGAGCAGTACTTC.

This clone was counted at least ten times. The V gene is TRBV9, the J gene TRBJ2-1; D tentatively reads TRBD1 or TRBD2 (5 bases each). V lost 0 bases, J lost 3 bases, and 7 bases lay in between. The CDR3 contains 14 residues. The germline V gene has CDR1 SGDLS and CDR2 YYNGEE. CDR3 sequence reads: CASSVAGRYNEQFF. CDR3 nucleotide sequence: TGTGCCAGCAGCGTAGCGGGGCGCTACAATGAGCAGTTCTTC.

This clone occurred many times. V gene TRBV7-2 combines with J gene TRBJ2-7; no reliable D call. The CDR3 has 13 residues. V lost 5 bases and J lost 0, with 8 bases in between. Per the germline V gene, CDR1 is SGHTA and CDR2 is FQGNSA. The CDR3 nucleotides are TGTGCCAGCAGCCGGACGGACTCCTACGAGCAGTACTTC. Translation: CASSRTDSYEQYF.

This clone was counted ten times or more. This rearrangement joins TRBV5-4 to TRBJ2-1; 12 nucleotides agree with TRBD2. J lost 7 bases, V lost 2 bases, and 4 bases had no gene match. CDR1 is SGHNT and CDR2 is YYREEE in the germline V gene (reference sequence). CDR3 length: 15 amino acids. CDR3 loop: CASSFGLAGGNEQFF. The CDR3 nucleotides are TGTGCCAGCAGCTTCGGCCTAGCGGGAGGGAATGAGCAGTTCTTC.

This clone was recorded many times. This chain connects TRBV4-3 to TRBJ2-4; TRBD2 agrees at 10 bases. The V gene end was trimmed by 0 bases and the J gene end by 5 bases; junction bases not matched to a gene: 13. Germline V gives CDR1 LGHNA, CDR2 YSLEER. This CDR3 region has 19 residues. The CDR3 DNA reads as TGCGCCAGCAGCCAAGAGTACAGCGGGAGGGCCTCGTCTGAAAACATTCAGTACTTC. This translates into CASSQEYSGRASSENIQYF.

Ten or more counts support this clone. J is TRBJ2-2 and V is TRBV19; D gene uncertain. This CDR3 is 14 amino acids long. The V end lost 10 bases, the J end lost 0 bases, and 12 bases lay between the germline ends. Per the germline V gene, CDR1 is LNHDA and CDR2 is SQIVND (reference sequence). The CDR3 is CAITWGSNTGELFF. The CDR3 DNA sequence: TGTGCCATTACTTGGGGATCGAACACCGGGGAGCTGTTTTTT. Full variable domain (rest looked up from reference TRBV19 and TRBJ2-2): DGGITQSPKYLFRKEGQNVTLSCEQNLNHDAMYWYRQDPGQGLRLIYYSQIVNDFQKGDIAEGYSVSREKKESFPLTVTSAQKNPTAFYLCAITWGSNTGELFFGEGSRLTVL.

This clone showed up many times. CDR3: CSASPGFGIQYF. For the CDR3, the DNA is TGCAGTGCTAGTCCCGGGTTCGGCATTCAGTACTTC. The rearrangement links TRBV20-1 to TRBJ2-4; no reliable D call. There are 12 residues in the CDR3. V lost 3 bases and J lost 9, with 12 bases in between. The germline V gene has CDR1 DFQATT and CDR2 SNEGSKA (reference sequence).

This clone showed up many times. This chain links TRBV5-1 with TRBJ2-1; 10 nucleotides match TRBD2. CDR1 and CDR2 from the germline V gene are SGHRS and YFSETQ. V trimming: 0 bases; J trimming: 1 base; junction bases outside the gene matches: 7. This CDR3 region has 18 residues. The CDR3 sequence is CASSLGISGRSSYNEQFF. The CDR3 bases are TGCGCCAGCAGCTTGGGGATTAGCGGGAGGAGTTCCTACAATGAGCAGTTCTTC.

V usage is TRBV20-1 and J usage is TRBJ2-7; 9 bases line up with TRBD2. The CDR3 contains 13 residues. The germline V gene encodes CDR1 DFQATT and CDR2 SNEGSKA (reference sequence). With V trimmed by 5 bases and J by 1 base, 3 bases remained unmatched. CDR3 in amino acids: CSAGSGGSYEQYF. The CDR3 DNA is TGCAGTGCTGGTAGCGGGGGTTCCTACGAGCAGTACTTC.

This clone has ten or more counts. This chain joins TRBV7-2 and TRBJ2-7; a weak D match, TRBD2 (5 bases). From germline, CDR1 is SGHTA and CDR2 FQGNSA. This CDR3 region has 14 residues. Trimming pared 1 base from V and 5 bases from J, leaving 12 bases between. The CDR3 loop reads CASSLVSSSNEQYF. The CDR3 DNA follows: TGTGCCAGCAGCTTAGTGTCTAGCTCGAACGAGCAGTACTTC.

This clone was counted many times. Here the CDR3 reads CASSPWSRAGLYNEQFF. Here the CDR3 DNA reads TGTGCCAGCAGCCCTTGGTCCAGGGCGGGGCTCTACAATGAGCAGTTCTTC. The V call is TRBV7-2, the J call TRBJ2-1; perhaps TRBD2 as D (6 bases). CDR3 length: 17 residues. Germline V gene sequence: CDR1 SGHTA, CDR2 FQGNSA. The V and J ends lost 5 bases and 3 bases respectively, with 20 bases between them. Supplemented by reference TRBV7-2 and TRBJ2-1, the full variable domain reads GAGVSQSPSNKVTEKGKDVELRCDPISGHTALYWYRQSLGQGLEFLIYFQGNSAPDKSGLPSDRFSAERTGGSVSTLTIQRTQQEDSAVYLCASSPWSRAGLYNEQFFGPGTRLTVL.

This clone was recorded many times. The chain is built from TRBV6-5 and TRBJ2-3; D gene uncertain. Germline V gives CDR1 MNHEY, CDR2 SVGAGI. Trimming removed 6 bases at V and 2 bases at J, with 21 bases between. The CDR3 has 17 amino acids. The CDR3 loop is CASSLTVGTKTTDTQYF. CDR3 DNA sequence: TGTGCCAGCAGCCTCACGGTAGGAACTAAAACCACAGATACGCAGTATTTT.

This clone came up many times. The DNA for the CDR3 is TGTGCCAGCAGCCAAAAGGCTAGCGGGAGGTACGAGCAGTACTTC. Translating it yields CASSQKASGRYEQYF. V usage is TRBV5-4 and J usage is TRBJ2-7, with 11 positions matching TRBD2. V lost 4 bases to trimming and J lost 4 bases; unmatched junction nucleotides: 7. The germline gives CDR1 SGHNT, CDR2 YYREEE (reference sequence). The CDR3 spans 15 residues.

This chain joins TRBV20-1 and TRBJ2-7; TRBD2 aligns across 13 bases. Germline V gene sequence: CDR1 DFQATT, CDR2 SNEGSKA (reference sequence). The CDR3 extends over 16 amino acids. The V segment lost 5 bases and the J segment 1 base; nucleotides outside the gene matches: 8. CDR3 in DNA: TGCAGTGCTTCACCGACTAGCGGGAGGTGGTCCTACGAGCAGTACTTC. This codes for CSASPTSGRWSYEQYF.

This clone was counted ten times or more. The chain combines TRBV18 with TRBJ1-1; D call uncertain. The CDR3 contains 13 residues. The V gene's germline CDR1 is KGHSH and CDR2 LQKENI. V gave up 4 bases and J gave up 1 base, with 7 bases separating them. CDR3: CASSRKANTEAFF. The CDR3 nucleotides are TGTGCCAGCTCACGTAAAGCGAACACTGAAGCTTTCTTT.

V is TRBV7-2 and J is TRBJ2-7; D gene uncertain. The V end was cut by 3 bases, the J end by 5 bases, with 14 bases between. The germline V gene has CDR1 SGHTA and CDR2 FQGNSA. CDR3 length: 14 amino acids. The CDR3 region has the DNA TGTGCCAGCAGCTTCGTGGCAAGCTCGAACGAGCAGTACTTC. It encodes CASSFVASSNEQYF.

This clone has only a few counts. The V call is TRBV15, the J call TRBJ2-1; the match to TRBD1 covers 8 bases. CDR3 length: 17 amino acids. The V and J ends lost 7 bases and 3 bases, in that order; junction bases with no gene match: 14. CDR1 and CDR2 (germline): LNHNV, YYDKDF (reference sequence). This chain's CDR3 is CATISAPTGALYNEQFF. CDR3 bases: TGTGCCACCATCAGTGCCCCGACAGGGGCCCTCTACAATGAGCAGTTCTTC.

At least ten counts were recorded for this clone. This chain connects TRBV20-1 to TRBJ2-1; the match to TRBD2 covers 8 bases. After removal of 2 bases from V and 3 bases from J, the junction contained 6 bases not matched to a gene. The length of the CDR3 is 15 residues. The germline V gene encodes CDR1 DFQATT and CDR2 SNEGSKA (reference sequence). In nucleotides, the CDR3 is TGCAGTGCTAGACAAGGTAGCGGGAACTACAATGAGCAGTTCTTC. Its protein is CSARQGSGNYNEQFF.

This clone occurred many times. This chain connects TRBV6-1 to TRBJ1-1; D is undetermined. V lost 11 bases, J lost 14 bases, and 21 bases lay in between. CDR1 MNHNS and CDR2 SASEGT come from the germline V gene. The CDR3 runs to 11 residues. This CDR3 is CAAGRELGPFF. In DNA form, the CDR3 reads TGTGCCGCTGGGAGGGAGCTTGGGCCCTTCTTT.